One sample yielded the 11 T cell receptor beta chains listed below, sequenced in a study of blood T cells in healthy people across ages. A second roughly 7 to 12 cycle PCR used barcoded and J-beta primers. TCRdb re-called the 5' RACE reads with MiXCR, one entry per CDR3 protein. The sample contains approximately 730,000 distinct CDR3 sequences, roughly 44% of which appear only once. The sequenced sample consisted of blood. The receptors originated from a woman aged 60-75 years in good health.

This clonotype was seen a few times. The gene calls are TRBV7-9 and TRBJ2-3; possible D gene TRBD2, 6 bases. V lost 4 bases and J 2 bases, leaving 13 bases between the germline ends. Germline CDR1 is SEHNR and CDR2 is FQNEAQ (reference sequence). The CDR3 loop spans 15 amino acids. CDR3 loop: CASSSYRLDTDTQYF. The CDR3 DNA sequence: TGTGCCAGCAGCTCTTACCGACTAGACACAGATACGCAGTATTTT. Variable domain in full (rest from reference TRBV7-9 and TRBJ2-3): DTGVSQNPRHKITKRGQNVTFRCDPISEHNRLYWYRQTLGQGPEFLTYFQNEAQLEKSRLLSDRFSAERPKGSFSTLEIQRTEQGDSAMYLCASSSYRLDTDTQYFGPGTRLTVL.

This clonotype came up many times. The V call is TRBV29-1, the J call TRBJ2-3, with 9 bases matching TRBD2. The V segment lost 7 bases and the J segment 6 bases; nucleotides outside the gene matches: 11. This CDR3 comprises 14 residues. Germline V gives CDR1 SQVTM, CDR2 ANQGSEA. CDR3 loop: CSAIAGAHADTQYF. Here the CDR3 DNA reads TGCAGCGCTATAGCGGGAGCACATGCGGATACGCAGTATTTT.

The genes are TRBV11-3 and TRBJ2-2, with D perhaps matching TRBD1 (6 bases). The CDR3 runs 16 residues. Germline V gene data show CDR1 as SGHNT and CDR2 as YENEEA. V dropped 5 bases and J dropped 3 bases, with 16 bases sitting between them. Written as DNA, the CDR3 is TGTGCCAGCAGCGCCGGAACACAGGGCTACACCGGGGAGCTGTTTTTT. Translating gives CASSAGTQGYTGELFF.

The V gene is TRBV6-7, the J gene TRBJ1-5, with D hard to call. TRBV6-7 counts as an open reading frame of uncertain function. With 6 bases removed from V and 2 bases from J, the gap between germline ends came to 17 bases. This CDR3 contains 16 residues. As DNA, the CDR3 is TGTGCCAGCAGAACCAGTAGTAGGATTGGCAATCAGCCCCAGCATTTT. It translates to CASRTSSRIGNQPQHF.

V and J are TRBV20-1 and TRBJ2-7, with D unclear. Trimming cost V 5 bases and J 3 bases, with 14 bases left between them. This CDR3 is 13 amino acids long. Germline values: CDR1 DFQATT, CDR2 SNEGSKA (reference sequence). The CDR3: CSALPGPYYEQYF. The CDR3 bases are TGCAGTGCTCTCCCCGGGCCATACTACGAGCAGTACTTC.

This clonotype was seen more than once but under ten times. The gene calls are TRBV29-1 and TRBJ2-2; TRBD2 matches 9 bases. With 4 bases clipped from V and 2 bases from J, the junction kept 5 bases outside the gene matches. The CDR3 is 15 residues long. Germline CDR1 SQVTM, CDR2 ANQGSEA. CDR3 coding DNA: TGCAGCGTTGGGGTAGCGGGGGTAAACACCGGGGAGCTGTTTTTT. It is translated as CSVGVAGVNTGELFF.

This clonotype was observed a few times. V is TRBV30 and J is TRBJ2-7, with 9 bases matching TRBD2. CDR1 and CDR2 from the germline V gene are GTSNPN and SVGIG (reference sequence). This CDR3 comprises 14 residues. The junction had 6 bases not matched to a gene; V was cut back by 2 bases and J by 4 bases. In DNA, the CDR3 is TGTGCCTGGAGTCGTAGCGGGGGCAATTACGAGCAGTACTTC. Translated, it gives CAWSRSGGNYEQYF.

The gene calls are TRBV6-1 and TRBJ1-1; the D is unclear. The germline V and J ends were trimmed by 5 bases and 6 bases, with 13 bases remaining between them. Looked up from germline, CDR1 is MNHNS and CDR2 is SASEGT. The CDR3 is 13 residues long. The CDR3 region has the DNA TGTGCCAGCAGTCTACACAATATCGCTGAAGCTTTCTTT. This translates into CASSLHNIAEAFF.

V and J are TRBV29-1 and TRBJ1-2; D remains unclear. The CDR3 spans 11 residues. V lost 1 base, J lost 0 bases, and 0 bases lay in between. Per the germline V gene, CDR1 is SQVTM and CDR2 is ANQGSEA. The CDR3 DNA follows: TGCAGCGTTGAAGCTAACTATGGCTACACCTTC. Amino acids: CSVEANYGYTF.

This clonotype was picked up a small number of times. The genes are TRBV29-1 and TRBJ2-1; 15 bases map to TRBD2. The J segment lost 4 bases and the V segment lost 1 base, leaving 5 bases of the junction unmatched. The CDR3 runs to 17 residues. Germline-derived CDR1 and CDR2 are SQVTM and ANQGSEA. The CDR3 sequence: CSVEGTSGRAAYNEQFF. In DNA form, the CDR3 reads TGCAGCGTTGAAGGGACTAGCGGGAGGGCCGCTTACAATGAGCAGTTCTTC.

The chain combines TRBV2 with TRBJ2-1; 8 bases map to TRBD2. The ends lost 4 bases at V and 0 bases at J; junction bases unmatched: 14. This CDR3 is 19 amino acids long. The germline gives CDR1 SNHLY, CDR2 FYNNEI. CDR3 in amino acids: CASSGPILKREISYNEQFF. CDR3 nucleotides: TGTGCCAGCAGTGGACCAATTTTGAAGCGGGAGATCTCCTACAATGAGCAGTTCTTC.